This record covers a single TCR beta chain. The antigen is unknown. The data derive from a study of cytomegalovirus exposure and HLA in healthy donors. Study-wide results and limits: The study assumed roughly uniform donor sequencing depth for presence/absence analyses. What a later analysis showed was that several of the most significant clusters appeared linked to common viral pathogens.

The study ran its PCR with 60 Vbeta and 13 Jbeta primers. This table comes from immunoSEQ multiplex PCR, and its TCRdb copy is limited to in-frame clones, with some not included. The sample shows about 160,000 clones, roughly 70% of them seen only once. Germline lookup yields CDR1 SQVTM and CDR2 ANQGSEA. This CDR3 is 11 amino acids long. V gave up 4 bases and J gave up 6 bases, with 9 bases separating them. The receptor was derived from a woman in her fifties or sixties in good health and CMV-seropositive. This sequence joins TRBV29-1 and TRBJ1-1; tentatively, D is TRBD1 (5 bases). The sequenced sample was PBMCs. CDR3 sequence reads: CSVVGQPEAFF. CDR3 nucleotides: TGCAGCGTTGTCGGACAACCTGAAGCTTTCTTT.